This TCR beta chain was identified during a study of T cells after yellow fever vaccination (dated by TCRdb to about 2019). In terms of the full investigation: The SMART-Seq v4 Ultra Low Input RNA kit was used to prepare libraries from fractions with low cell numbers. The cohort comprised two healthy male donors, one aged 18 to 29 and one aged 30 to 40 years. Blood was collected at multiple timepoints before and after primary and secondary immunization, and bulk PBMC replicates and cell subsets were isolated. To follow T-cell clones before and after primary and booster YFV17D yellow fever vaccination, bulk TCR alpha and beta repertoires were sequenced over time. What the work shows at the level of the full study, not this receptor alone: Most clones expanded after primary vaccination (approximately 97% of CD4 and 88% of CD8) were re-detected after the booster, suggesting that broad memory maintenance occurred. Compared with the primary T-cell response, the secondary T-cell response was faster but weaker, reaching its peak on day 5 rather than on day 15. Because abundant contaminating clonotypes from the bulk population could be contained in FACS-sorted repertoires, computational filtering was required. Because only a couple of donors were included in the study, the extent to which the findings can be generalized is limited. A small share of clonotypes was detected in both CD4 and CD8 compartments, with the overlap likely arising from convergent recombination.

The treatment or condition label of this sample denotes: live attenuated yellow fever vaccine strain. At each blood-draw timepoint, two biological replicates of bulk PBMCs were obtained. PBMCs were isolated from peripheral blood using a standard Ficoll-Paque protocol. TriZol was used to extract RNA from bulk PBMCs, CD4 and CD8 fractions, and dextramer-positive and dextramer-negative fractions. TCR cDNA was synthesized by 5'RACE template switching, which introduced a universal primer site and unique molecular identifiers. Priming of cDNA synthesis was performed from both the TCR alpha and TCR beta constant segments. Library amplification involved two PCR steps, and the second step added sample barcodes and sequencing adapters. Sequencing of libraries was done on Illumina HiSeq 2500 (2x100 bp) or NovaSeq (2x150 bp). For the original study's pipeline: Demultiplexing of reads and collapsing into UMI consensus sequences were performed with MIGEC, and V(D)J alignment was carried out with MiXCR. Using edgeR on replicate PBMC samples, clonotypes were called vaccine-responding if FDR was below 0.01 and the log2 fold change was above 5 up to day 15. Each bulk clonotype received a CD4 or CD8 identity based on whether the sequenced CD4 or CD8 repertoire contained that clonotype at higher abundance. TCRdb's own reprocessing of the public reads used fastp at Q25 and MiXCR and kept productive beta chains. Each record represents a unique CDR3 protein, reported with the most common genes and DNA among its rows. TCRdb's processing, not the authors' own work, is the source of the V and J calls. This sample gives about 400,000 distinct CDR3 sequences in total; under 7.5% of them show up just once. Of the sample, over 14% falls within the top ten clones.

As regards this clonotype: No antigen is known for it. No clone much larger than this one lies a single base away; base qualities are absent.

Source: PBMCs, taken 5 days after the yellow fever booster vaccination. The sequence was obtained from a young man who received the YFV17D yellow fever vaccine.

The CDR3: CASSLRGSSPLHF. The base sequence is TGTGCCAGCAGCTTAAGGGGGAGTTCACCCCTCCACTTT. The chain couples TRBV7-9 to TRBJ1-6; TRBD1 might be the D gene, on 6 matching bases. CDR1 and CDR2 are drawn from the germline V gene (reference sequence): SEHNR, FQNEAQ. V sheds 2 bases and J sheds 9 bases, leaving 8 bases between their ends. From its cysteine to its phenylalanine, the CDR3 spans 13 amino acids. The CDR3 DNA has 39 bases and is translated from base 1.